Listed below are T cell receptor beta chains from one sample, sequenced in a study of blood T cell repertoires in COVID-19. Data came from immunoSEQ multiplex PCR; TCRdb stores just in-frame clones and leaves some out. The table has 88,000 or so clones, more than 85% seen once. The sample comprised PBMCs or T cells enriched from blood (not recorded which). The receptors stem from a woman aged 50 to 60 with acute COVID-19. Both conserved end residues are part of each CDR3. A D gene is named only where the DNA matches it firmly. A clone size is listed for some rows: how often the clone was seen (once, few, many), or a class if it is expanded.

J gene: TRBJ1-4
clone size: once
V gene: TRBV15
D gene: .
CDR3 protein: CATSRGLRTNEKLFF
CDR3 DNA: TGTGCCACCAGCAGAGGTCTCAGGACTAATGAAAAACTGTTTTTT

J gene: TRBJ2-5
clone size: .
V gene: TRBV27
D gene: .
CDR3 protein: CASSPLGVETQYF
CDR3 DNA: TGTGCCAGCAGTCCCCTCGGGGTCGAGACCCAGTACTTC

J gene: TRBJ2-1
clone size: .
V gene: TRBV5-1
D gene: TRBD2
CDR3 protein: CASSPGLAGGGEQFF
CDR3 DNA: TGCGCCAGCAGCCCTGGACTAGCGGGAGGGGGCGAGCAGTTCTTC

J gene: TRBJ1-4
clone size: .
V gene: TRBV7-9
D gene: .
CDR3 protein: CASSLGGANEKLFF
CDR3 DNA: TGTGCCAGCAGCTTAGGGGGGGCTAATGAAAAACTGTTTTTT

J gene: TRBJ1-5
clone size: .
V gene: TRBV30
D gene: .
CDR3 protein: CAWSVRGGQPQHF
CDR3 DNA: TGTGCCTGGAGTGTCCGGGGGGGTCAGCCCCAGCATTTT

J gene: TRBJ1-4
clone size: .
V gene: TRBV28
D gene: .
CDR3 protein: CASSSIGLENEKLFF
CDR3 DNA: TGTGCCAGCAGTTCGATCGGACTTGAAAATGAAAAACTGTTTTTT

J gene: TRBJ2-2
clone size: few
V gene: TRBV10-1
D gene: TRBD2
CDR3 protein: CASSETYSGRRTGELFF
CDR3 DNA: TGCGCCAGCAGTGAGACCTATAGCGGGAGGCGCACCGGGGAGCTGTTTTTT

J gene: TRBJ2-3
clone size: .
V gene: TRBV19
D gene: TRBD2
CDR3 protein: CASRLAGGGTDTQYF
CDR3 DNA: TGTGCCAGCCGCCTAGCGGGAGGAGGGACGGATACGCAGTATTTT

J gene: TRBJ2-5
clone size: .
V gene: TRBV5-1
D gene: .
CDR3 protein: CASSSSQETQYF
CDR3 DNA: TGCGCCAGCAGCAGTAGCCAAGAGACCCAGTACTTC

J gene: TRBJ2-1
clone size: few
V gene: TRBV7-3
D gene: TRBD2
CDR3 protein: CASSTGLAGGGEQFF
CDR3 DNA: TGTGCCAGCAGCACTGGACTAGCGGGAGGCGGTGAGCAGTTCTTC

J gene: TRBJ1-2
clone size: .
V gene: TRBV7-2
D gene: .
CDR3 protein: CASSLKPLITGSPYGYTF
CDR3 DNA: TGTGCCAGCAGCTTAAAACCCCTTATCACAGGGAGTCCCTATGGCTACACCTTC

J gene: TRBJ2-2
clone size: few
V gene: TRBV5-1
D gene: TRBD1
CDR3 protein: CASSPRQGNTGELFF
CDR3 DNA: TGCGCCAGCAGCCCAAGACAGGGGAACACCGGGGAGCTGTTTTTT

J gene: TRBJ2-2
clone size: .
V gene: TRBV5-4
D gene: TRBD1
CDR3 protein: CASSFRDRTNTGELFF
CDR3 DNA: TGTGCCAGCAGCTTTCGGGACAGGACAAACACCGGGGAGCTGTTTTTT

J gene: TRBJ2-7
clone size: .
V gene: TRBV30
D gene: .
CDR3 protein: CACGLYEQYF
CDR3 DNA: TGTGCCTGCGGACTTTACGAGCAGTACTTC

J gene: TRBJ2-2
clone size: .
V gene: TRBV27
D gene: .
CDR3 protein: CASTGYEGRGGAGELFF
CDR3 DNA: TGTGCCAGCACCGGATATGAAGGGCGAGGGGGTGCCGGGGAGCTGTTTTTT

J gene: TRBJ1-5
clone size: .
V gene: TRBV2
D gene: .
CDR3 protein: CASSEGQGNQPQHF
CDR3 DNA: TGTGCCAGCAGTGAAGGACAGGGCAATCAGCCCCAGCATTTT

J gene: TRBJ2-5
clone size: .
V gene: TRBV29-1
D gene: .
CDR3 protein: CSVRAPPPQETQYF
CDR3 DNA: TGCAGCGTGCGAGCACCACCGCCCCAAGAGACCCAGTACTTC

J gene: TRBJ1-6
clone size: .
V gene: TRBV2
D gene: TRBD1
CDR3 protein: CASSRTGANSPLHF
CDR3 DNA: TGTGCCAGCAGCCGGACAGGGGCTAATTCACCCCTCCACTTT

J gene: TRBJ2-7
clone size: .
V gene: TRBV5-1
D gene: .
CDR3 protein: CASSLLNEQYF
CDR3 DNA: TGCGCCAGCAGCCTGCTAAACGAGCAGTACTTC

J gene: TRBJ2-3
clone size: once
V gene: TRBV19
D gene: TRBD1
CDR3 protein: CASSMGQGGSDTQYF
CDR3 DNA: TGTGCCAGTAGTATGGGACAGGGGGGATCAGATACGCAGTATTTT

J gene: TRBJ1-2
clone size: .
V gene: TRBV29-1
D gene: .
CDR3 protein: CSALGGDYGYTF
CDR3 DNA: TGCAGCGCCCTCGGGGGGGACTATGGCTACACCTTC

J gene: TRBJ1-1
clone size: .
V gene: TRBV29-1
D gene: TRBD1
CDR3 protein: CSVEGVARGAFF
CDR3 DNA: TGCAGCGTTGAAGGGGTGGCCAGGGGGGCTTTCTTT

J gene: TRBJ1-5
clone size: .
V gene: TRBV5-3
D gene: .
CDR3 protein: CAWDGQEDPPQHF
CDR3 DNA: TGTGCCTGGGATGGGCAGGAGGATCCGCCCCAGCATTTT

J gene: TRBJ1-1
clone size: .
V gene: TRBV29-1
D gene: .
CDR3 protein: CSVEVPRGNTEAFF
CDR3 DNA: TGCAGCGTTGAAGTTCCGCGGGGAAACACTGAAGCTTTCTTT

J gene: TRBJ2-7
clone size: .
V gene: TRBV7-3
D gene: TRBD1
CDR3 protein: CASSAGQGPAYEQYF
CDR3 DNA: TGTGCCAGCAGCGCCGGACAGGGGCCAGCCTACGAGCAGTACTTC

J gene: TRBJ2-7
clone size: few
V gene: TRBV4-2
D gene: .
CDR3 protein: CASSQYTGTSTGYEQYF
CDR3 DNA: TGTGCCAGCAGCCAATATACCGGGACAAGTACCGGCTACGAGCAGTACTTC

J gene: TRBJ2-1
clone size: .
V gene: TRBV7-2
D gene: TRBD2
CDR3 protein: CASSASGRSFNEQFF
CDR3 DNA: TGTGCCAGCAGCGCTAGCGGAAGAAGTTTCAATGAGCAGTTCTTC

J gene: TRBJ1-4
clone size: .
V gene: TRBV2
D gene: .
CDR3 protein: CASSESSTNEKLFF
CDR3 DNA: TGTGCCAGCAGTGAATCATCAACTAATGAAAAACTGTTTTTT

J gene: TRBJ1-2
clone size: .
V gene: TRBV28
D gene: .
CDR3 protein: CASKGDNYGYTF
CDR3 DNA: TGTGCCAGCAAGGGAGATAACTATGGCTACACCTTC

J gene: TRBJ2-1
clone size: once
V gene: TRBV9
D gene: .
CDR3 protein: CASSVGLGPYNEQFF
CDR3 DNA: TGTGCCAGCAGCGTAGGACTAGGCCCCTACAATGAGCAGTTCTTC

J gene: TRBJ2-2
clone size: .
V gene: TRBV7-9
D gene: .
CDR3 protein: CASSLAQGTGELFF
CDR3 DNA: TGTGCCAGCAGCTTAGCCCAGGGTACCGGGGAGCTGTTTTTT

J gene: TRBJ2-3
clone size: .
V gene: TRBV11-3
D gene: .
CDR3 protein: CASSTRDTQYF
CDR3 DNA: TGTGCCAGCAGCACCAGGGATACGCAGTATTTT

J gene: TRBJ2-2
clone size: .
V gene: TRBV19
D gene: TRBD1
CDR3 protein: CASSIAHRGIGELFF
CDR3 DNA: TGTGCCAGTAGTATAGCACACAGGGGGATTGGGGAGCTGTTTTTT

J gene: TRBJ2-3
clone size: .
V gene: TRBV27
D gene: TRBD2
CDR3 protein: CASSLRTSGRGDTQYF
CDR3 DNA: TGTGCCAGCAGTTTGCGGACTAGCGGGAGAGGCGATACGCAGTATTTT

J gene: TRBJ2-7
clone size: .
V gene: TRBV5-6
D gene: TRBD2
CDR3 protein: CASSLAAGGPSYEQYF
CDR3 DNA: TGTGCCAGCAGCTTGGCGGCGGGAGGCCCCTCCTACGAGCAGTACTTC

J gene: TRBJ2-5
clone size: .
V gene: TRBV5-4
D gene: TRBD2
CDR3 protein: CASSLTSGAFQETQYF
CDR3 DNA: TGTGCCAGCAGCTTGACCAGCGGGGCTTTTCAAGAGACCCAGTACTTC

J gene: TRBJ1-3
clone size: .
V gene: TRBV13
D gene: TRBD1
CDR3 protein: CASSSYLGTADGNTIYF
CDR3 DNA: TGTGCCAGCAGCTCCTACCTTGGGACAGCTGATGGAAACACCATATATTTT

J gene: TRBJ1-1
clone size: .
V gene: TRBV14
D gene: .
CDR3 protein: CASSQQGRGAFF
CDR3 DNA: TGTGCCAGCAGCCAACAGGGGCGGGGGGCTTTCTTT

J gene: TRBJ2-1
clone size: .
V gene: TRBV19
D gene: .
CDR3 protein: CASSIPRNEQFF
CDR3 DNA: TGTGCCAGTAGTATCCCCAGGAATGAGCAGTTCTTC

J gene: TRBJ2-2
clone size: .
V gene: TRBV10-3
D gene: TRBD1
CDR3 protein: CAILGQGGTGELFF
CDR3 DNA: TGTGCCATCCTAGGACAGGGCGGCACCGGGGAGCTGTTTTTT

J gene: TRBJ2-7
clone size: .
V gene: TRBV13
D gene: .
CDR3 protein: CASSLGPPSGYSSYEQYF
CDR3 DNA: TGTGCCAGCAGCTTAGGGCCCCCTTCGGGATATAGCTCCTACGAGCAGTACTTC

J gene: TRBJ1-1
clone size: .
V gene: TRBV7-9
D gene: TRBD1
CDR3 protein: CASSDRVLNTEAFF
CDR3 DNA: TGTGCCAGCAGCGACAGGGTATTGAACACTGAAGCTTTCTTT